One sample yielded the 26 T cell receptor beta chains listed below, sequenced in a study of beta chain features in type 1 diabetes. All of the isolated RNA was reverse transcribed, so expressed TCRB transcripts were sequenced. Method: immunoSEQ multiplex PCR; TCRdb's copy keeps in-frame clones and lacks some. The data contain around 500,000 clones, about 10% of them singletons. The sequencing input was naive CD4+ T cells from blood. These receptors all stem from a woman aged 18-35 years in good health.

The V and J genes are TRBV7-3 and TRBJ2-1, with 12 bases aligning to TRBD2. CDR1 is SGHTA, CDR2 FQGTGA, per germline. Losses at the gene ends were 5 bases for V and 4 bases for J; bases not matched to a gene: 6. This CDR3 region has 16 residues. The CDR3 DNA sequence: TGTGCCAGCAGCATCCGGACTAGCGGGATGTACAATGAGCAGTTCTTC. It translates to CASSIRTSGMYNEQFF. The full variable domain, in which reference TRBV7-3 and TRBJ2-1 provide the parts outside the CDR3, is GAGVSQTPSNKVTEKGKYVELRCDPISGHTALYWYRQSLGQGPEFLIYFQGTGAADDSGLPNDRFFAVRPEGSVSTLKIQRTERGDSAVYLCASSIRTSGMYNEQFFGPGTRLTVL.

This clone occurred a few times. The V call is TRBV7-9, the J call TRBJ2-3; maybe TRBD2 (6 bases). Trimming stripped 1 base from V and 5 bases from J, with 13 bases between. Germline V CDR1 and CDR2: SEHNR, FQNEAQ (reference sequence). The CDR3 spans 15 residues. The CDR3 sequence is CASSLVGGRLDTQYF. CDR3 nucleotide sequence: TGTGCCAGCAGCTTAGTTGGAGGGCGTTTAGATACGCAGTATTTT.

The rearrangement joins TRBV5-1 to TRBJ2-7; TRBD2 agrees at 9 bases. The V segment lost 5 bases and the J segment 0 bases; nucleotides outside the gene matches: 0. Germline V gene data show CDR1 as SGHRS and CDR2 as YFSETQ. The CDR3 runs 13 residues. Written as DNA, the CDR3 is TGCGCCAGCAGTAGCGGGAGCTCCTACGAGCAGTACTTC. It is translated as CASSSGSSYEQYF.

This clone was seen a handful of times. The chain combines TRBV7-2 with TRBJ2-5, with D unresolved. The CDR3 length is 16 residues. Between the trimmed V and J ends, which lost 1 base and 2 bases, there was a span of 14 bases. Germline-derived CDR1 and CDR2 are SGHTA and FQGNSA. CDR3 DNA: TGTGCCAGCAGCTTAGTTGCGCAGCTGTTACAAGAGACCCAGTACTTC. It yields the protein CASSLVAQLLQETQYF.

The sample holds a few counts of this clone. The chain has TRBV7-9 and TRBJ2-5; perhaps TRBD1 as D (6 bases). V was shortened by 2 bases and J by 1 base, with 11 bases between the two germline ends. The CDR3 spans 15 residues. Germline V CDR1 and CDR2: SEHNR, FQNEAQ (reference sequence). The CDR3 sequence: CASSLRGGFQETQYF. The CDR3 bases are TGTGCCAGCAGCTTAAGAGGGGGATTCCAAGAGACCCAGTACTTC.

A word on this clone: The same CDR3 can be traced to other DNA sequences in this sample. CDR3 protein: CSVEDPGEKLFF. The DNA for the CDR3 is TGCAGCGTCGAGGACCCAGGGGAAAAACTGTTTTTT. The chain links TRBV29-1 to TRBJ1-4; D is perhaps TRBD1 (5 bases). Per the germline V gene, CDR1 is SQVTM and CDR2 is ANQGSEA. The CDR3 spans 12 residues. V gave up 6 bases and J gave up 8 bases, with 13 bases separating them. The full variable domain, its missing parts supplied by reference TRBV29-1 and TRBJ1-4, is SAVISQKPSRDICQRGTSLTIQCQVDSQVTMMFWYRQQPGQSLTLIATANQGSEATYESGFVIDKFPISRPNLTFSTLTVSNMSPEDSSIYLCSVEDPGEKLFFGSGTQLSVL.

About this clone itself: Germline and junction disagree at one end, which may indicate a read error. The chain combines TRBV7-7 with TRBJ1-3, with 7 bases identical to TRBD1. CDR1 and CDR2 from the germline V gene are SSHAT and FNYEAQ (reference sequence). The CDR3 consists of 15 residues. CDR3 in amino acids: CASSPQTGLGNTIYF. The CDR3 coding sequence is TGTGCTAGCAGCCCACAGACAGGGTTGGGAAACACCATATATTTT.

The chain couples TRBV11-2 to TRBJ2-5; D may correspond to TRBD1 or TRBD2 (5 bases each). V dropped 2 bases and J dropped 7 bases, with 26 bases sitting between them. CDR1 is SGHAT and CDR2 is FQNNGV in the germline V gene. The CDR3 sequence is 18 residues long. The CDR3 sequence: CASSLLSGTRLTIWTQYF. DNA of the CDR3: TGTGCCAGCAGCTTATTATCCGGGACGAGGTTGACTATATGGACCCAGTACTTC.

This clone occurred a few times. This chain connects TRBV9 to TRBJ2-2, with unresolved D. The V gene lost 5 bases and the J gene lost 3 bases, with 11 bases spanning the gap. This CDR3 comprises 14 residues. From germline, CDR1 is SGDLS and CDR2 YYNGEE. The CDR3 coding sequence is TGTGCCAGCAGGGGCTCCTGGGACACCGGGGAGCTGTTTTTT. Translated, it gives CASRGSWDTGELFF. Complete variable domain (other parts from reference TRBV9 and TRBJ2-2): DSGVTQTPKHLITATGQRVTLRCSPRSGDLSVYWYQQSLDQGLQFLIQYYNGEERAKGNILERFSAQQFPDLHSELNLSSLELGDSALYFCASRGSWDTGELFFGEGSRLTVL.

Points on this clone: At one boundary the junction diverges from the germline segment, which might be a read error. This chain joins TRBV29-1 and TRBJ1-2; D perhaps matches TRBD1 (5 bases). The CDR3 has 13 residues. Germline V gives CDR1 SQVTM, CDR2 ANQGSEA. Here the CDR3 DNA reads TGCAGCGGTGAAGACCGCCGTCAGGGAGCGGGCACCTTC. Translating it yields CSGEDRRQGAGTF.

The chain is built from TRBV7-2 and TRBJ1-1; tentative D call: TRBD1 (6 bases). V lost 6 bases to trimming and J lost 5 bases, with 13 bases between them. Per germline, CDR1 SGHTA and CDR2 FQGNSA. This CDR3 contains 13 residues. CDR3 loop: CASRQGMGTEAFF. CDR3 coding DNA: TGTGCCAGCAGACAGGGAATGGGGACTGAAGCTTTCTTT.

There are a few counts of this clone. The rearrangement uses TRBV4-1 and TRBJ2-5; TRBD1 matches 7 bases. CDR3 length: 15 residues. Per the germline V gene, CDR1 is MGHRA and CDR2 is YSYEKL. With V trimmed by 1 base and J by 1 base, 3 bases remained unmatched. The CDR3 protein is CASSQVGTAQETQYF. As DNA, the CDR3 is TGCGCCAGCAGCCAAGTCGGGACAGCCCAAGAGACCCAGTACTTC.

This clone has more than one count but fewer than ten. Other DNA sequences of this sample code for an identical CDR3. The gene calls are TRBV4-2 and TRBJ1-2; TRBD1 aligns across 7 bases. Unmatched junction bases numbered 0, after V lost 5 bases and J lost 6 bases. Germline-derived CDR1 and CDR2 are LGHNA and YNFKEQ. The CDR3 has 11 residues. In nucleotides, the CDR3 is TGTGCCAGCAGCGACAGGGATGGCTACACCTTC. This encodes CASSDRDGYTF.

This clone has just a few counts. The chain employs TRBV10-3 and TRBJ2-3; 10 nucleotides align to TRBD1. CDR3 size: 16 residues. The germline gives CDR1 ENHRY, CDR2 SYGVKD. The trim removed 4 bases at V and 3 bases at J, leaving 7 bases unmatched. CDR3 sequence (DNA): TGTGCCATCAGTGGGCTGGGGACAGGGGCAACAGATACGCAGTATTTT. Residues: CAISGLGTGATDTQYF.

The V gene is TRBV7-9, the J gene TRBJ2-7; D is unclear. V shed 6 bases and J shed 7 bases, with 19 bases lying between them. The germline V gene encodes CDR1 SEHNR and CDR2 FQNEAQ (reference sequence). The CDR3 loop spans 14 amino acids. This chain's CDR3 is CASRSQAAGLEQYF. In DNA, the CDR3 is TGTGCCAGCAGATCCCAGGCGGCCGGATTAGAGCAGTACTTC.

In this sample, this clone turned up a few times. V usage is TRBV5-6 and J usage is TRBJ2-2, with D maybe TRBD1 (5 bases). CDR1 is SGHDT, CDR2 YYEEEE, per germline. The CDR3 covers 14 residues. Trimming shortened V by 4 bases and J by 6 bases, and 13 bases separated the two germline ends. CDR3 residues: CASSTLTAAGELFF. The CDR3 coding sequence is TGTGCCAGCAGCACTTTGACAGCCGCCGGGGAGCTGTTTTTT.

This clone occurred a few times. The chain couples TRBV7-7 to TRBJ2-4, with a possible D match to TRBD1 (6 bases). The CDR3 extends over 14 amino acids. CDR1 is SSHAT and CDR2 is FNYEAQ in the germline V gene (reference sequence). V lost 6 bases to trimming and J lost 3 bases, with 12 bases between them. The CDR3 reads CASSQQGGKNIQYF. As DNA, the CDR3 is TGTGCCAGCAGTCAACAGGGTGGCAAAAACATTCAGTACTTC.

CDR3 residues: CASSLPPSTDTQYF. CDR3 DNA: TGTGCCAGCAGTTTACCGCCCTCCACAGATACGCAGTATTTT. The gene calls are TRBV28 and TRBJ2-3; no clear D gene. Per germline, CDR1 MDHEN and CDR2 SYDVKM. V was clipped by 2 bases and J by 2 bases, with 8 bases between them. This CDR3 contains 14 residues.

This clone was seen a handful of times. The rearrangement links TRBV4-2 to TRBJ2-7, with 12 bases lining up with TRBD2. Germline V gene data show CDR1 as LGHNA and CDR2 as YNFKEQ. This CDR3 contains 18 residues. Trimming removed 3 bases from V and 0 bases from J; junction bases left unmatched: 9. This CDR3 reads CASSQDGTSGPSSYEQYF. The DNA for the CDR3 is TGTGCCAGCAGCCAGGACGGGACTAGCGGGCCGAGCTCCTACGAGCAGTACTTC.

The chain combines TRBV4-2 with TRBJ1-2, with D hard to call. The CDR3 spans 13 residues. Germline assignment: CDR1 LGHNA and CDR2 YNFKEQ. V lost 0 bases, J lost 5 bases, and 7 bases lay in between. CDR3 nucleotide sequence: TGTGCCAGCAGCCAAGATATGGGGTATGGCTACACCTTC. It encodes CASSQDMGYGYTF.

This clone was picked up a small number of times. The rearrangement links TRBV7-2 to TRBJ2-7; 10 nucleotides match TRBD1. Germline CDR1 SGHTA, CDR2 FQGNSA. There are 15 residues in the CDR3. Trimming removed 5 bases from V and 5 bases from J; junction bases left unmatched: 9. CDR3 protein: CASSSRDRGRHEQYF. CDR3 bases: TGTGCCAGCAGCAGCCGGGACAGGGGACGGCACGAGCAGTACTTC. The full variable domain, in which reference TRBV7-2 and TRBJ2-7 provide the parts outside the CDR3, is GAGVSQSPSNKVTEKGKDVELRCDPISGHTALYWYRQSLGQGLEFLIYFQGNSAPDKSGLPSDRFSAERTGGSVSTLTIQRTQQEDSAVYLCASSSRDRGRHEQYFGPGTRLTVT.

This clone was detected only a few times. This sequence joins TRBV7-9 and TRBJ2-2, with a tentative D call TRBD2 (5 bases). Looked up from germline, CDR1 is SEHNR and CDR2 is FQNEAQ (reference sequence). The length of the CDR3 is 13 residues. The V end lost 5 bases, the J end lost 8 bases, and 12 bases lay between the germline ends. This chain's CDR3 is CASSLTRGGELFF. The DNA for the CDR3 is TGTGCCAGCAGCCTAACTCGGGGAGGGGAGCTGTTTTTT.

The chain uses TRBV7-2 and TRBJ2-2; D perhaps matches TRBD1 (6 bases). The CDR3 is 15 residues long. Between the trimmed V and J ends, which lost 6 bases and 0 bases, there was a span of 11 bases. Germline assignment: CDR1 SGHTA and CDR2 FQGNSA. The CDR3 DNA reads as TGTGCCAGCAGTTTGGACAGCTCGAACACCGGGGAGCTGTTTTTT. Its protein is CASSLDSSNTGELFF. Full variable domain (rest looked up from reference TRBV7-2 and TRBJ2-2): GAGVSQSPSNKVTEKGKDVELRCDPISGHTALYWYRQSLGQGLEFLIYFQGNSAPDKSGLPSDRFSAERTGGSVSTLTIQRTQQEDSAVYLCASSLDSSNTGELFFGEGSRLTVL.

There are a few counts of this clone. The CDR3 protein is CASSGVYGYTF. In DNA, the CDR3 is TGTGCCAGCTCTGGCGTCTATGGCTACACCTTC. This chain uses TRBV6-5 with TRBJ1-2; D not resolved. The germline CDR1 and CDR2 sequences are MNHEY and SVGAGI. The CDR3 sequence is 11 residues long. Trimming pared 8 bases from V and 4 bases from J, leaving 8 bases between.

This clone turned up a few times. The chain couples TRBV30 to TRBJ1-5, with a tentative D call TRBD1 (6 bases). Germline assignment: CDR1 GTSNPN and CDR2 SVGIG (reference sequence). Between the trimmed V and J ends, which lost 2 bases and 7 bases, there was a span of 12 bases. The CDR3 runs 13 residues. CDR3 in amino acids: CAWSRGETQPQHF. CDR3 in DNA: TGTGCCTGGAGTAGGGGGGAGACGCAGCCCCAGCATTTT.

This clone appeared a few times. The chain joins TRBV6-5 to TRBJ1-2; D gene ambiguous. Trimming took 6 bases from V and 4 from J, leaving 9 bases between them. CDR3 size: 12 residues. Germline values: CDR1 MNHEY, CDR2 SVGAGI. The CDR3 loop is CASSQSSYGYTF. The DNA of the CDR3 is TGTGCCAGCAGCCAAAGCAGCTATGGCTACACCTTC.